This T cell receptor beta chain was captured in a study of T cell changes during pregnancy in multiple sclerosis. The CDR3 consists of 15 residues. CDR1 MRHNA and CDR2 SNTAGT come from the germline V gene. V shed 5 bases and J 8 bases; nucleotides not matched to a gene: 10. Here immunoSEQ multiplex PCR was the method, and the copy in TCRdb shows in-frame clones only, minus some. The table lists almost 50,000 clones, 80% to 95% of them singletons. This TCR was recovered from a female donor with multiple sclerosis, enrolled in a pregnancy study. The chain links TRBV6-4 to TRBJ2-2; 8 bases line up with TRBD1. The specimen comprised peripheral blood, sampled after pregnancy. The CDR3 DNA follows: TGTGCCAGCAGTCCGGGACAGGTTGTCGTTGGGGAGCTGTTTTTT. Translated: CASSPGQVVVGELFF.